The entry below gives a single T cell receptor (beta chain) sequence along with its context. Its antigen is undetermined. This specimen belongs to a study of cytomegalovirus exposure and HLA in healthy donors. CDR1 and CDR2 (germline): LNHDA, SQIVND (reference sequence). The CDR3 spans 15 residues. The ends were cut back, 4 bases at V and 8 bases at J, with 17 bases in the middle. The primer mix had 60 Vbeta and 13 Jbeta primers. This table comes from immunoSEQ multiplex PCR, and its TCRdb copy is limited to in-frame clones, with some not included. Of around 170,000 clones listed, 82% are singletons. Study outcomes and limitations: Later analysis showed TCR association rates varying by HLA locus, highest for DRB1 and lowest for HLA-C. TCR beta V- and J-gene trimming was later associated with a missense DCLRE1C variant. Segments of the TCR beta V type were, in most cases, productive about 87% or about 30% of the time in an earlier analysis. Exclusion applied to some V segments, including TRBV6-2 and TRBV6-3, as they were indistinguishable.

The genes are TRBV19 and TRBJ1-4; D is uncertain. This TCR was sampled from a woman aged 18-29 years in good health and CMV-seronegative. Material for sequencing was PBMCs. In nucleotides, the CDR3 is TGTGCCAGTAGTAACCCGCCCAAGCAAACCGAAAAACTGTTTTTT. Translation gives CASSNPPKQTEKLFF. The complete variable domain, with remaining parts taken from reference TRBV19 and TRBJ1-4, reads DGGITQSPKYLFRKEGQNVTLSCEQNLNHDAMYWYRQDPGQGLRLIYYSQIVNDFQKGDIAEGYSVSREKKESFPLTVTSAQKNPTAFYLCASSNPPKQTEKLFFGSGTQLSVL.